The 25 T cell receptor beta chains below come from one sample, sequenced in a study of T cells in Graves' hyperthyroidism and ophthalmopathy. RNA transcripts served as the template for amplifying TCR beta CDR3 regions. Using the HTBI primer set, a first-round RT-PCR was run on the TCR CDR3. From the multiplex PCR reads, TCRdb called clonotypes with MiXCR, one entry per CDR3 protein. The top ten hold less than 6.5% of the sample, which has about 400,000 distinct CDR3 sequences, approximately 13% seen once. Sequencing was carried out using blood. The source of these receptors is a young woman with Graves' hyperthyroidism.

This clonotype was counted ten times or more. The chain is built from TRBV6-1 and TRBJ2-7; 7 positions agree with TRBD1. V dropped 6 bases and J dropped 2; count of bases not matched to a gene: 7. The CDR3 spans 14 residues. Germline CDR1 reads MNHNS; CDR2 reads SASEGT. DNA of the CDR3: TGTGCCAGCAGAGTCACAGGGGTAACCTACGAGCAGTACTTC. Its protein product is CASRVTGVTYEQYF.

This clonotype came up many times. The J gene is TRBJ1-1, the V gene TRBV11-2; tentative D call: TRBD1 (5 bases). Germline assignment: CDR1 SGHAT and CDR2 FQNNGV. Trimming pared 1 base from V and 1 base from J, leaving 28 bases between. The CDR3 runs 21 residues. The CDR3 DNA is TGTGCCAGCAGCTTAGGCTCGGTTTGGGGGACCGTAACGGGCGCGAACACTGAAGCTTTCTTT. Protein product: CASSLGSVWGTVTGANTEAFF.

This clonotype was seen only a few times. The gene calls are TRBV28 and TRBJ1-2; possible D gene TRBD1, 6 bases. The V end lost 3 bases, the J end lost 6 bases, and 14 bases lay between the germline ends. This CDR3 is 14 amino acids long. Germline CDR1 MDHEN, CDR2 SYDVKM. CDR3 in amino acids: CASSLTRNRDGYTF. In DNA form, the CDR3 reads TGTGCCAGCAGTTTGACTCGAAACAGGGATGGCTACACCTTC.

The rearrangement uses TRBV5-1 and TRBJ2-1; maybe TRBD2 (6 bases). Trimming took 4 bases from V and 5 from J, leaving 22 bases between them. Germline V CDR1 and CDR2: SGHRS, YFSETQ. This CDR3 comprises 17 residues. This chain's CDR3 is CASSGLMGGRTNNEQFF. CDR3 sequence (DNA): TGCGCCAGCAGCGGACTAATGGGTGGGAGGACCAACAATGAGCAGTTCTTC.

About this clonotype itself: A much bigger clone sits one base away, suggesting this may be a read error. The rearrangement uses TRBV10-2 and TRBJ1-2; no firm D call. Germline CDR1 reads WSHSY; CDR2 reads SAAADI. V shed 6 bases and J shed 5 bases, with 7 bases lying between them. The CDR3 runs to 11 residues. CDR3 in amino acids: CASRTEYGYTF. DNA of the CDR3: TGCGCCAGCAGGACGGAATATGGCTACACCTTC.

This clonotype was detected only a few times. This rearrangement joins TRBV10-3 to TRBJ2-2; maybe TRBD2 (6 bases). CDR1 is ENHRY and CDR2 is SYGVKD in the germline V gene. V was trimmed by 2 bases and J by 7 bases, leaving 11 bases between them. This CDR3 region has 14 residues. CDR3 nucleotide sequence: TGTGCCATCAGTGAGCGGGAGAAGGTCGGGGAGCTGTTTTTT. Translation gives CAISEREKVGELFF.

This clonotype showed up many times. The chain carries TRBV7-2 and TRBJ2-4, with 8 bases lining up with TRBD2. V was pared by 5 bases and J by 2 bases, with 11 bases of the junction left unmatched. Germline loops: CDR1 SGHTA, CDR2 FQGNSA. CDR3 size: 17 residues. CDR3 residues: CASSVGGLAESKNIQYF. CDR3 bases: TGTGCCAGCAGCGTAGGTGGACTAGCCGAATCCAAAAACATTCAGTACTTC. The whole variable domain, remainder taken from reference TRBV7-2 and TRBJ2-4, is GAGVSQSPSNKVTEKGKDVELRCDPISGHTALYWYRQSLGQGLEFLIYFQGNSAPDKSGLPSDRFSAERTGGSVSTLTIQRTQQEDSAVYLCASSVGGLAESKNIQYFGAGTRLSVL.

This clonotype was detected ten times or more. This CDR3 reads CASSYSASQMAGELFF. In DNA, the CDR3 is TGTGCCAGCAGTTACTCTGCCAGCCAAATGGCCGGGGAGCTGTTTTTT. The chain employs TRBV6-5 and TRBJ2-2; D not certain. Germline CDR1 MNHEY, CDR2 SVGAGI. Deletions cut 0 bases from V and 6 bases from J, with 14 bases between. There are 16 residues in the CDR3.

This clonotype has at least ten counts. The chain combines TRBV7-9 with TRBJ1-4, with a tentative D call TRBD1 (6 bases). This CDR3 has 15 amino acids. V was pared by 1 base and J by 5 bases, with 11 bases between. Germline lookup yields CDR1 SEHNR and CDR2 FQNEAQ (reference sequence). CDR3 nucleotides: TGTGCCAGCAGCTTAGAGGGGGGCCCCAATGAAAAACTGTTTTTT. It translates to CASSLEGGPNEKLFF.

The sample holds a few counts of this clonotype. The genes are TRBV20-1 and TRBJ2-1, with 8 bases identical to TRBD2. Losses at the gene ends were 2 bases for V and 3 bases for J; bases not matched to a gene: 0. This CDR3 spans 13 amino acids. From germline, CDR1 is DFQATT and CDR2 SNEGSKA (reference sequence). The CDR3 protein is CSARLAGYNEQFF. CDR3 bases: TGCAGTGCTAGACTAGCGGGCTACAATGAGCAGTTCTTC.

The chain joins TRBV29-1 to TRBJ2-4; no clear D. Germline CDR1 SQVTM, CDR2 ANQGSEA. The CDR3 spans 11 residues. V lost 7 bases to trimming and J lost 2 bases, with 6 bases between them. DNA for the CDR3: TGCAGCGGGAGTACCAAAAACATTCAGTACTTC. It translates to CSGSTKNIQYF.

The rearrangement links TRBV11-2 to TRBJ2-2; TRBD1 matches 7 bases. The V gene end was trimmed by 6 bases and the J gene end by 3 bases; junction bases not matched to a gene: 7. The CDR3 runs 15 residues. CDR1 is SGHAT, CDR2 FQNNGV, per germline. The CDR3 DNA is TGTGCCAGCAGAAGACGGGACAGCTACACCGGGGAGCTGTTTTTT. This translates into CASRRRDSYTGELFF. The whole variable domain, filled in from reference TRBV11-2 and TRBJ2-2, reads EAGVAQSPRYKIIEKRQSVAFWCNPISGHATLYWYQQILGQGPKLLIQFQNNGVVDDSQLPKDRFSAERLKGVDSTLKIQPAKLEDSAVYLCASRRRDSYTGELFFGEGSRLTVL.

CDR3 sequence reads: CSARDPGRNEQFF. As DNA, the CDR3 is TGCAGTGCTAGAGACCCAGGGCGGAATGAGCAGTTCTTC. The chain carries TRBV20-1 and TRBJ2-1, with D tentatively TRBD1 (5 bases). V was pared by 0 bases and J by 7 bases, with 10 bases between. From germline, CDR1 is DFQATT and CDR2 SNEGSKA (reference sequence). The CDR3 runs to 13 residues.

The chain uses TRBV4-2 and TRBJ2-2; TRBD2 agrees at 7 bases. CDR1 and CDR2 from the germline V gene are LGHNA and YNFKEQ. V dropped 6 bases and J dropped 5; count of bases not matched to a gene: 12. The CDR3 runs to 16 residues. In DNA form, the CDR3 reads TGTGCCAGCAGGTCACGGGCTAGCGGAGAAACCGGGGAGCTGTTTTTT. It yields the protein CASRSRASGETGELFF.

A few counts support this clonotype. This chain connects TRBV20-1 to TRBJ2-1, with TRBD2 matching 11 bases. Germline CDR1 and CDR2: DFQATT and SNEGSKA (reference sequence). The V segment lost 2 bases and the J segment 8 bases; nucleotides outside the gene matches: 8. This CDR3 spans 15 amino acids. As DNA, the CDR3 is TGCAGTGCTAGATCCAGACTAGCGGGATTGCATGAGCAGTTCTTC. Translated: CSARSRLAGLHEQFF.

The table lists this clonotype with a few counts. One end of the junction does not line up with germline, which may come from a read error. The genes are TRBV28 and TRBJ2-1; 10 nucleotides line up with TRBD2. CDR1 and CDR2 (germline): MDHEN, SYDVKM. The CDR3 runs to 14 residues. DNA of the CDR3: TGTACCAGCAGTTTTAGCGGGAGGAGCGATGAGCAGTTCTTC. Residues: CTSSFSGRSDEQFF.

The rearrangement uses TRBV11-2 and TRBJ2-1, with TRBD2 identical over 9 bases. This CDR3 contains 15 residues. From germline, CDR1 is SGHAT and CDR2 FQNNGV. The V gene end was trimmed by 6 bases and the J gene end by 6 bases; junction bases not matched to a gene: 9. CDR3 region: CASSWAGGHGNEQFF. The DNA of the CDR3 is TGTGCCAGCAGTTGGGCGGGAGGGCATGGCAATGAGCAGTTCTTC.

Ten or more counts support this clonotype. The CDR3 spells CASSDRGSSYEQYF. The CDR3 bases are TGTGCCAGCAGCGACAGGGGCTCCTCCTACGAGCAGTACTTC. The rearrangement joins TRBV5-8 to TRBJ2-7, with 8 nucleotides matching TRBD1. J was trimmed by 0 bases and V by 4 bases; bases with no gene match: 3. The CDR3 length is 14 residues. The germline CDR1 and CDR2 sequences are SGHTS and YDEGEE.

This clonotype has at least ten counts. The chain links TRBV12-3 or TRBV12-4 to TRBJ2-5; D gene uncertain. The V and J ends lost 3 bases and 0 bases respectively, with 11 bases between them. The length of the CDR3 is 15 residues. This CDR3 is CASSFGVWYQETQYF. CDR3 DNA: TGTGCCAGCAGTTTCGGAGTGTGGTACCAAGAGACCCAGTACTTC.

There are many counts of this clonotype. This chain links TRBV19 with TRBJ1-1; D gene ambiguous. Germline CDR1 LNHDA, CDR2 SQIVND (reference sequence). The CDR3 has 13 residues. Trimming removed 5 bases at V and 1 base at J, with 8 bases between. The CDR3 sequence: CASSRSSNTEAFF. CDR3 in DNA: TGTGCCAGTAGTCGATCGTCGAACACTGAAGCTTTCTTT.

Many counts were recorded for this clonotype. The chain uses TRBV5-6 and TRBJ1-2; D unclear. There are 14 residues in the CDR3. V dropped 0 bases and J dropped 8 bases, with 14 bases sitting between them. Per the germline V gene, CDR1 is SGHDT and CDR2 is YYEEEE. CDR3 nucleotide sequence: TGTGCCAGCAGCTTGGAGGCCTCCCTGGGGGGCTACACCTTC. This encodes CASSLEASLGGYTF.

Many counts were recorded for this clonotype. V usage is TRBV28 and J usage is TRBJ1-4, with D possibly matching TRBD1 (6 bases). Looked up from germline, CDR1 is MDHEN and CDR2 is SYDVKM. Trimming stripped 5 bases from V and 16 bases from J, with 17 bases between. The length of the CDR3 is 12 residues. The CDR3 here is CASSLPTGNQFF. CDR3 bases: TGTGCCAGCAGTCTGCCAACAGGGAATCAGTTTTTT.

This clonotype was observed many times. The chain employs TRBV3-1 and TRBJ2-3; TRBD2 matches at 8 bases. V gave up 0 bases and J gave up 3 bases; unmatched junction bases: 11. CDR3 length: 18 amino acids. In germline, CDR1 is LGHDT, CDR2 YNNKEL (reference sequence). The CDR3 loop is CASSQDTRTSLITDTQYF. CDR3 DNA: TGTGCCAGCAGCCAAGATACCAGGACTAGCCTTATAACAGATACGCAGTATTTT.

This clonotype was detected ten times or more. The rearrangement joins TRBV28 to TRBJ2-1; 16 positions agree with TRBD2. After removal of 4 bases from V and 3 bases from J, the junction contained 3 bases not matched to a gene. The length of the CDR3 is 17 residues. In germline, CDR1 is MDHEN, CDR2 SYDVKM. CDR3 DNA sequence: TGTGCCAGCAGTTCGGGACTAGCGGGAGGGATCTACAATGAGCAGTTCTTC. Translating it yields CASSSGLAGGIYNEQFF.

There are many counts of this clonotype. The gene calls are TRBV2 and TRBJ2-7; D may be TRBD2 (5 bases). Deletions cut 7 bases from V and 3 bases from J, with 22 bases between. Per germline, CDR1 SNHLY and CDR2 FYNNEI. This CDR3 comprises 16 residues. The CDR3 bases are TGTGCCAGCACCCAACCTGGGGAGATCCTTGTCTACGAGCAGTACTTC. It codes for CASTQPGEILVYEQYF.